A single sample gave rise to the 13 T cell receptor beta chains below, sequenced in a study of cytomegalovirus exposure and HLA in healthy donors. Data came from immunoSEQ multiplex PCR; TCRdb stores just in-frame clones and leaves some out. The sample includes more than 140,000 clones, about 88% of them seen just once. What was sequenced was PBMCs. These receptors came from a woman between 18 and 29 years old in good health and CMV-seropositive.

The chain couples TRBV5-6 to TRBJ2-5; 12 bases line up with TRBD2. TRBJ2-7 matches the DNA end more closely, so the J call is doubtful. Germline-derived CDR1 and CDR2 are SGHDT and YYEEEE. The CDR3 runs 17 residues. The CDR3 sequence is CASSLGLAGTYSYEQYF. CDR3 sequence (DNA): TGTGCCAGCAGCCTAGGACTAGCGGGAACGTACTCCTACGAGCAGTACTTC.

The chain carries TRBV19 and TRBJ2-4, with TRBD1 identical over 8 bases. The CDR3 runs 15 residues. Looked up from germline, CDR1 is LNHDA and CDR2 is SQIVND (reference sequence). With V trimmed by 4 bases and J by 2 bases, 4 bases remained unmatched. The CDR3 spells CASSTDRATKNIQYF. DNA for the CDR3: TGTGCCAGTAGTACGGACAGGGCCACCAAAAACATTCAGTACTTC.

The rearrangement uses TRBV2 and TRBJ2-3; 12 bases match TRBD2. With V trimmed by 4 bases and J by 4 bases, 3 bases remained unmatched. Germline V lookup: CDR1 SNHLY, CDR2 FYNNEI. The CDR3 spans 15 residues. CDR3 DNA: TGTGCCAGCAGTGTTCTAGCGGGAGGGCCAGATACGCAGTATTTT. This encodes CASSVLAGGPDTQYF.

V and J are TRBV25-1 and TRBJ1-6; TRBD1 agrees at 7 bases. Looked up from germline, CDR1 is MGHDK and CDR2 is SYGVNS. V dropped 4 bases and J dropped 5; count of bases not matched to a gene: 5. There are 15 residues in the CDR3. CDR3 region: CASSGYGQDNSPLHF. CDR3 coding DNA: TGTGCCAGCAGTGGGTATGGACAGGATAATTCACCCCTCCACTTT.

For this clone: This same CDR3 is encoded by further DNA sequences in the sample. V is TRBV4-1 and J is TRBJ1-5, with 8 bases matching TRBD1. The CDR3 sequence is 17 residues long. The germline gives CDR1 MGHRA, CDR2 YSYEKL. Trimming took 0 bases from V and 0 from J; bases not matched to a gene: 4. CDR3 DNA: TGCGCCAGCAGCCAAGATCCGGACAGGGATAGCAATCAGCCCCAGCATTTT. Amino acids: CASSQDPDRDSNQPQHF.

This sequence joins TRBV6-1 and TRBJ1-5, with TRBD1 as a possible D gene (6 bases). The germline gives CDR1 MNHNS, CDR2 SASEGT. V was shortened by 1 base and J by 2 bases, with 12 bases between the two germline ends. The CDR3 runs to 16 residues. DNA of the CDR3: TGTGCCAGCAGTGAAGAAGGGGGTAGCGGCAATCAGCCCCAGCATTTT. Protein: CASSEEGGSGNQPQHF.

V gene TRBV29-1 combines with J gene TRBJ2-1; 11 positions agree with TRBD2. The CDR3 is made up of 16 amino acids. Per the germline V gene, CDR1 is SQVTM and CDR2 is ANQGSEA. The ends lost 5 bases at V and 3 bases at J; junction bases unmatched: 9. This CDR3 reads CSVTVASGRNYNEQFF. The CDR3 DNA reads as TGCAGCGTTACTGTGGCTAGCGGGAGGAACTACAATGAGCAGTTCTTC.

The V and J genes are TRBV6-5 and TRBJ1-1, with D hard to call. The CDR3 runs to 15 residues. V dropped 2 bases and J dropped 1 base, with 11 bases sitting between them. Looked up from germline, CDR1 is MNHEY and CDR2 is SVGAGI. Here the CDR3 DNA reads TGTGCCAGCAGTTACGACAACCCGACGAACACTGAAGCTTTCTTT. Amino acids: CASSYDNPTNTEAFF.

The J gene is TRBJ2-7, the V gene TRBV10-2; no firm D call. Trimming left V 0 bases short and J 6 bases short, with 9 bases between. Per the germline V gene, CDR1 is WSHSY and CDR2 is SAAADI. The CDR3 loop spans 13 amino acids. The CDR3, as DNA: TGCGCCAGCAGTGAGTCGACTTGGCGCGAGCAGTACTTC. This encodes CASSESTWREQYF.

The chain combines TRBV19 with TRBJ1-4, with 7 positions matching TRBD1. There are 15 residues in the CDR3. Germline V CDR1 and CDR2: LNHDA, SQIVND (reference sequence). V dropped 5 bases and J dropped 5; count of bases not matched to a gene: 8. The chain's CDR3 is CASSVRDRRNEKLFF. The CDR3 DNA reads as TGTGCCAGTAGTGTACGGGACAGACGGAATGAAAAACTGTTTTTT. The whole variable domain, filled in from reference TRBV19 and TRBJ1-4, reads DGGITQSPKYLFRKEGQNVTLSCEQNLNHDAMYWYRQDPGQGLRLIYYSQIVNDFQKGDIAEGYSVSREKKESFPLTVTSAQKNPTAFYLCASSVRDRRNEKLFFGSGTQLSVL.

This sequence joins TRBV15 and TRBJ1-5, with D uncertain. V lost 4 bases, J lost 2 bases, and 6 bases lay in between. The CDR3 sequence is 13 residues long. Germline lookup yields CDR1 LNHNV and CDR2 YYDKDF (reference sequence). CDR3 coding DNA: TGTGCCACCAGCACCCAGGGCAATCAGCCCCAGCATTTT. Translation: CATSTQGNQPQHF.

The chain joins TRBV18 to TRBJ2-7; 11 bases are shared with TRBD2. Germline V gene sequence: CDR1 KGHSH, CDR2 LQKENI. This CDR3 has 17 residues. The ends lost 6 bases at V and 3 bases at J; junction bases unmatched: 13. This chain's CDR3 is CASSQRGTSGLLYEQYF. Here the CDR3 DNA reads TGTGCCAGCTCCCAACGAGGGACTAGCGGCCTCCTCTACGAGCAGTACTTC.

This chain uses TRBV30 with TRBJ1-1; 12 nucleotides agree with TRBD1. The CDR3 runs 17 residues. The J segment lost 2 bases and the V segment lost 3 bases, leaving 10 bases of the junction unmatched. CDR1 GTSNPN and CDR2 SVGIG come from the germline V gene (reference sequence). The CDR3 region is CAWSRGDRGRVNTEAFF. In DNA, the CDR3 is TGTGCCTGGAGCCGAGGGGACAGGGGGCGAGTTAACACTGAAGCTTTCTTT.